This TCR beta chain was identified during a study of type 1 and type 2 diabetes patients. PCR was run on genomic DNA. The TCR beta CDR3 region was amplified using 30 forward and 13 reverse primers. From the multiplex PCR reads, TCRdb called clonotypes with MiXCR, one entry per CDR3 protein. The sample lists under 300,000 distinct CDR3 sequences, around 47% occurring once. The CDR3 is 15 amino acids. Germline-derived CDR1 and CDR2 are LGHNA and YSLEER. V lost 0 bases, J lost 2 bases, and 11 bases lay in between. The TCR originated in a young man with type 2 diabetes. The J gene is TRBJ2-7, the V gene TRBV4-3; D is possibly TRBD1 (6 bases). Source material: peripheral blood mononuclear cells (PBMCs). In DNA form, the CDR3 reads TGCGCCAGCAGCCAAGACGACACAGGGCCCTACGAGCAGTACTTC. It specifies CASSQDDTGPYEQYF.